This TCR beta chain came from a study of identical twins. Findings and limits, study-wide: For monozygotic twins, models underestimated out-of-frame TCR alpha sharing.

V lost 0 bases to trimming and J lost 0 bases; unmatched junction nucleotides: 11. Germline loops: CDR1 SGHRS, CDR2 YFSETQ. The CDR3 loop spans 19 amino acids. Template switching introduced a universal primer site, and the cDNA bore unique molecular identifiers. TCRdb recomputed calls from the 5' RACE reads with MiXCR, one row per CDR3 protein. Of nearly 900,000 distinct CDR3 sequences listed, roughly an eighth are singletons. This clonotype appeared many times. The antigen remains unidentified. The same data also contributed to another study, on yellow fever vaccine responses in identical twins.

The rearrangement links TRBV5-1 to TRBJ2-1; 8 bases match TRBD2. Material: PBMCs. The clonotype comes from a young woman in good health. The CDR3 spells CASSLVAGRALSSYNEQFF. In DNA, the CDR3 is TGCGCCAGCAGCTTGGTTGCCGGGAGGGCCCTAAGCTCCTACAATGAGCAGTTCTTC.